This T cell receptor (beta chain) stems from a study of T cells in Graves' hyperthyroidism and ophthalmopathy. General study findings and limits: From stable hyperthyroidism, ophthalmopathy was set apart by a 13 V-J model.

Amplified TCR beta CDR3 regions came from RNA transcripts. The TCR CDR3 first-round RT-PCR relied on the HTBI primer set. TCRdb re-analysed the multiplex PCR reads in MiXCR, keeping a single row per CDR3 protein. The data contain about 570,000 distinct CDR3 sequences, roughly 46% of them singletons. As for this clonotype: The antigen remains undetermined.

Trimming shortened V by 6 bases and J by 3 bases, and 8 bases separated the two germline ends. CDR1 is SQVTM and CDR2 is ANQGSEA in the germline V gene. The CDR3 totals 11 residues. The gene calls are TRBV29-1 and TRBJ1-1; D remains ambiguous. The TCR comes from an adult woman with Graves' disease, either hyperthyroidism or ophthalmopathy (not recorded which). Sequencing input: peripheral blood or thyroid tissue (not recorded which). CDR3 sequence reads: CSVSADTEAFF. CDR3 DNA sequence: TGCAGCGTCTCAGCGGACACTGAAGCTTTCTTT.